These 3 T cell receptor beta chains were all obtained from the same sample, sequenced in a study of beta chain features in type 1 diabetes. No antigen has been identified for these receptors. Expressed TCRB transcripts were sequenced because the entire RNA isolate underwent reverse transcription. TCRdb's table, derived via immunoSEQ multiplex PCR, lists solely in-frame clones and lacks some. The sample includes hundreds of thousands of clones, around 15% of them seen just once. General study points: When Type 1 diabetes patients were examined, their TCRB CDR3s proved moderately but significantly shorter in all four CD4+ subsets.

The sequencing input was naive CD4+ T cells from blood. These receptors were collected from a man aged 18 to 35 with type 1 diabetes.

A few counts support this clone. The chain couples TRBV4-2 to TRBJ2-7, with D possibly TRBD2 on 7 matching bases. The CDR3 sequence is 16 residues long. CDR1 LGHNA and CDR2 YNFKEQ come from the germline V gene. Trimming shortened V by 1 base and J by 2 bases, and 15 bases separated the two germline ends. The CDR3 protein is CASSQARGALTYEQYF. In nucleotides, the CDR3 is TGTGCCAGCAGCCAAGCACGGGGGGCCTTGACCTACGAGCAGTACTTC.

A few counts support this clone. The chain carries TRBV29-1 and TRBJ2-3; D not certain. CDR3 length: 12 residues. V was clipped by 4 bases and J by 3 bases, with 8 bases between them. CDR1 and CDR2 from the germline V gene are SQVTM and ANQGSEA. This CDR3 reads CSVGIATDTQYF. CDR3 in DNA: TGCAGCGTTGGTATTGCGACAGATACGCAGTATTTT.

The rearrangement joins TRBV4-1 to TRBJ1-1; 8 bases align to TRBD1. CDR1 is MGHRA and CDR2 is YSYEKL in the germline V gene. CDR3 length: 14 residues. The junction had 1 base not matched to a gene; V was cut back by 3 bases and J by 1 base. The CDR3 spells CASSHGQGNTEAFF. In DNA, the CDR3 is TGCGCCAGCAGCCATGGACAGGGGAACACTGAAGCTTTCTTT.